Listed here are 18 T cell receptor beta chains from one sample, sequenced in a study of blood T cells in healthy people across ages. Through a sample-barcoded 5' primer and a J-beta primer mix, a second PCR was run for roughly 6 to 11 cycles. TCRdb analysed the 5' RACE reads with MiXCR anew, one entry per CDR3 protein. The sample yields 600,000 to 1,000,000 distinct CDR3 sequences, approximately 25% seen once. This sample also belongs to another study, concerning T cells of mothers and their children.

The source material was blood. These TCRs come from a boy aged 5-17 years in good health.

This clonotype has more than one count but fewer than ten. V is TRBV9 and J is TRBJ2-2; D remains ambiguous. The CDR3 contains 15 residues. The V and J ends lost 5 bases and 1 base respectively, with 12 bases between them. Per the germline V gene, CDR1 is SGDLS and CDR2 is YYNGEE. The CDR3 DNA follows: TGTGCCAGCAGGCGTATAGCCGGGAACACCGGGGAGCTGTTTTTT. Translating it yields CASRRIAGNTGELFF. The full variable domain, its missing parts supplied by reference TRBV9 and TRBJ2-2, is DSGVTQTPKHLITATGQRVTLRCSPRSGDLSVYWYQQSLDQGLQFLIQYYNGEERAKGNILERFSAQQFPDLHSELNLSSLELGDSALYFCASRRIAGNTGELFFGEGSRLTVL.

The chain links TRBV20-1 to TRBJ2-2, with D unresolved. Trimming shortened V by 3 bases and J by 2 bases, and 13 bases separated the two germline ends. Per the germline V gene, CDR1 is DFQATT and CDR2 is SNEGSKA (reference sequence). The CDR3 length is 15 residues. This CDR3 reads CSASSVRINTGELFF. The CDR3 nucleotides are TGCAGTGCTAGTTCGGTCAGGATAAACACCGGGGAGCTGTTTTTT.

This chain uses TRBV2 with TRBJ2-1; D perhaps matches TRBD1 (6 bases). The germline V and J ends were trimmed by 2 bases and 0 bases, with 14 bases remaining between them. The CDR3 consists of 17 residues. The germline gives CDR1 SNHLY, CDR2 FYNNEI. The CDR3 here is CASSESFWDTSYNEQFF. CDR3 DNA: TGTGCCAGCAGTGAATCTTTCTGGGACACCTCCTACAATGAGCAGTTCTTC. The full variable domain, in which reference TRBV2 and TRBJ2-1 provide the parts outside the CDR3, is EPEVTQTPSHQVTQMGQEVILRCVPISNHLYFYWYRQILGQKVEFLVSFYNNEISEKSEIFDDQFSVERPDGSNFTLKIRSTKLEDSAMYFCASSESFWDTSYNEQFFGPGTRLTVL.

This clonotype was recorded once. V usage is TRBV12-5 and J usage is TRBJ1-2, with 11 bases aligning to TRBD1. The length of the CDR3 is 17 residues. V dropped 0 bases and J dropped 8; count of bases not matched to a gene: 11. Germline V gives CDR1 LGHNT, CDR2 FRNRAP. This CDR3 is CASGLVLDRGRSSGYTF. The CDR3 nucleotides are TGTGCTAGTGGTTTGGTGTTGGACAGGGGGCGTTCGTCCGGCTACACCTTC.

The chain couples TRBV20-1 to TRBJ1-6, with no clear D. CDR1 is DFQATT, CDR2 SNEGSKA, per germline (reference sequence). The CDR3 consists of 13 residues. V was trimmed by 7 bases and J by 7 bases, leaving 14 bases between them. CDR3 DNA sequence: TGCAGTGGGACGGATGGTTACAATTCACCCCTCCACTTT. This encodes CSGTDGYNSPLHF.

This clonotype was found a few times. The V gene is TRBV27, the J gene TRBJ2-3; 9 nucleotides match TRBD2. Germline CDR1 and CDR2: MNHEY and SMNVEV (reference sequence). Unmatched junction bases numbered 11, after V lost 6 bases and J lost 4 bases. This CDR3 is built from 16 residues. CDR3 nucleotide sequence: TGTGCCAGCAGCCTGATTAGCGGGAGTCATTCAGATACGCAGTATTTT. This encodes CASSLISGSHSDTQYF.

The table lists this clonotype with a count of one. At one end, the junction sequence differs from germline, possibly due to a read error. This chain joins TRBV27 and TRBJ2-7, with TRBD1 matching over 7 bases. This CDR3 is built from 17 residues. Germline V gene sequence: CDR1 MNHEY, CDR2 SMNVEV (reference sequence). The CDR3 spells CASSPFSTPGQRYEQDF. For the CDR3, the DNA is TGTGCCAGCAGCCCCTTTTCGACCCCGGGACAGAGGTACGAGCAGGACTTC.

This chain uses TRBV3-1 with TRBJ2-7, with 8 bases aligning to TRBD1. Germline CDR1 and CDR2: LGHDT and YNNKEL (reference sequence). The CDR3 runs to 13 residues. Trimming at V came to 4 bases and at J to 6 bases, leaving 5 bases not matched to a gene. The CDR3 is CASSLRQGLEQYF. The CDR3 DNA reads TGTGCCAGCAGCCTTCGACAGGGGCTCGAGCAGTACTTC.

The chain links TRBV20-1 to TRBJ2-5, with 9 bases that match TRBD1. The germline CDR1 and CDR2 sequences are DFQATT and SNEGSKA (reference sequence). CDR3 length: 13 residues. CDR3 sequence: CSTGGRTQETQYF. In nucleotides, the CDR3 is TGCAGCACAGGGGGCCGAACCCAAGAGACCCAGTACTTC.

The genes are TRBV12-3 or TRBV12-4 and TRBJ2-1; 11 positions agree with TRBD2. The CDR3 extends over 16 amino acids. Trimming at V came to 4 bases and at J to 4 bases, leaving 6 bases not matched to a gene. Here the CDR3 reads CASSSLLAGAYNEQFF. CDR3 sequence (DNA): TGTGCCAGCAGTTCTCTACTAGCGGGGGCGTACAATGAGCAGTTCTTC.

The V gene is TRBV12-3 or TRBV12-4, the J gene TRBJ1-2; 7 positions agree with TRBD1. The CDR3 length is 18 residues. J gave up 4 bases and V 2 bases, and 16 bases lay outside the gene matches. The CDR3 region is CASSLSTGVPNPLYGYTF. CDR3 nucleotide sequence: TGTGCCAGCAGTTTATCCACAGGGGTTCCAAACCCCCTCTATGGCTACACCTTC.

A few counts support this clonotype. This chain links TRBV20-1 with TRBJ2-3; 12 bases align to TRBD1. The CDR3 extends over 15 amino acids. The J segment lost 9 bases and the V segment lost 3 bases, leaving 10 bases of the junction unmatched. From germline, CDR1 is DFQATT and CDR2 SNEGSKA (reference sequence). As DNA, the CDR3 is TGCAGTGCTAGGCCCGGGACAGGGGGCGCGTGGACGCAGTATTTT. Translating it yields CSARPGTGGAWTQYF.

In this sample, this clonotype turned up a few times. The chain combines TRBV4-3 with TRBJ2-2; 7 nucleotides align to TRBD2. Germline V gene lookup returns CDR1 LGHNA and CDR2 YSLEER. The J segment lost 4 bases and the V segment lost 0 bases, leaving 5 bases of the junction unmatched. The CDR3 has 16 residues. CDR3 DNA sequence: TGCGCCAGCAGCCAAGATCCTAGCGGAGGCACCGGGGAGCTGTTTTTT. This gives the protein CASSQDPSGGTGELFF.

This chain links TRBV9 with TRBJ2-3, with D unclear. This CDR3 contains 15 residues. Germline V gene data show CDR1 as SGDLS and CDR2 as YYNGEE. V lost 0 bases, J lost 3 bases, and 11 bases lay in between. In nucleotides, the CDR3 is TGTGCCAGCAGCGTAGCAGTCGTACCTACAGATACGCAGTATTTT. Its translation is CASSVAVVPTDTQYF.

The rearrangement joins TRBV7-6 to TRBJ1-1; unclear D gene. CDR3 length: 18 residues. Germline V lookup: CDR1 SGHVS, CDR2 FNYEAQ. The ends were cut back, 2 bases at V and 10 bases at J, with 29 bases in the middle. In DNA form, the CDR3 reads TGTGCCAGCAGCTTACTAGACCTAAGCTCCGGGATCTCTTCGCGAGCTTTCTTT. Amino acids: CASSLLDLSSGISSRAFF.

This clonotype was counted between two and nine times. The chain employs TRBV4-2 and TRBJ2-2; D uncertain. With 1 base removed from V and 4 bases from J, the gap between germline ends came to 13 bases. The CDR3 runs 16 residues. Germline loops: CDR1 LGHNA, CDR2 YNFKEQ. CDR3 DNA: TGTGCCAGCAGCCAAGGCCAGCTTATGAGCACCGGGGAGCTGTTTTTT. It is translated as CASSQGQLMSTGELFF.

The J gene is TRBJ2-5, the V gene TRBV5-1; no definite D call. Germline lookup yields CDR1 SGHRS and CDR2 YFSETQ. Between the trimmed V and J ends, which lost 0 bases and 1 base, there was a span of 10 bases. CDR3 length: 15 residues. For the CDR3, the DNA is TGCGCCAGCAGCTTGGTACAAAGTCTCCAAGAGACCCAGTACTTC. Protein product: CASSLVQSLQETQYF. Full variable domain (remainder filled in from reference TRBV5-1 and TRBJ2-5): KAGVTQTPRYLIKTRGQQVTLSCSPISGHRSVSWYQQTPGQGLQFLFEYFSETQRNKGNFPGRFSGRQFSNSRSEMNVSTLELGDSALYLCASSLVQSLQETQYFGPGTRLLVL.

This sequence joins TRBV20-1 and TRBJ2-5; 7 bases match TRBD1. The CDR3 covers 16 residues. Germline values: CDR1 DFQATT, CDR2 SNEGSKA (reference sequence). The ends lost 3 bases at V and 2 bases at J; junction bases unmatched: 12. The CDR3 nucleotides are TGCAGTGCTAGGGACCCGGGACAGACGCCGCAAGAGACCCAGTACTTC. Amino acid sequence: CSARDPGQTPQETQYF.